The following is a T cell receptor (beta chain) sequence with its context. The data originate from a study of blood T cell repertoires in COVID-19. Study-wide background: COVID-19 samples, acute and convalescent, were from the United States, Italy and Spain. From T cells, B-cell-depleted T cells, or PBMCs came the material, which was cDNA or gDNA.

Clones were read by immunoSEQ multiplex PCR, and TCRdb kept only the in-frame ones, dropping some. The table shows about 320,000 clones, with roughly 90% occurring only once. V lost 1 base and J 1 base, leaving 4 bases between the germline ends. Germline assignment: CDR1 MNHEY and CDR2 SMNVEV (reference sequence). This CDR3 has 13 residues. Sequencing input: peripheral blood. The V call is TRBV27, the J call TRBJ1-1; D uncertain. The source of this sequence is a man younger than 35 who had recovered from COVID-19. CDR3 DNA: TGTGCCAGCAGTTTATACTGGAACACTGAAGCTTTCTTT. Translation: CASSLYWNTEAFF.